Described below is a single T cell receptor beta chain sequence and its context. This sample was taken from a study of T cell clonotyping in hematopoietic cell transplantation. Turning to the study itself: Recipient samples before transplant were obtained post-cytoreduction.

Measured with immunoSEQ multiplex PCR; TCRdb has only the in-frame clones, and not every one. The data show some 76,000 clones, almost 97% seen once. Time point of the sample: recipient sample about 28 days before transplant, after cytoreduction. Germline V gives CDR1 SGHTA, CDR2 FQGTGA. Unmatched junction bases numbered 13, after V lost 2 bases and J lost 1 base. This CDR3 region has 19 residues. The chain is built from TRBV7-3 and TRBJ2-3; 9 bases align to TRBD2. The sequenced sample was peripheral blood mononuclear cells, obtained before stem cell transplant. The sequence derives from a woman aged 45 to 65 with acute myeloid leukemia. Some clones in this sample may be carry-over from other donors' samples. The CDR3 is CASSLYEVGGGAGTDTQYF. As DNA, the CDR3 is TGTGCCAGCAGCTTATACGAGGTTGGCGGGGGGGCCGGCACAGATACGCAGTATTTT.